The subject of this entry is one T cell receptor beta chain. What it binds is unknown. Its ends do not fully match the called genes, so a read error is possible. The sample is drawn from a study of tumor-infiltrating lymphocytes in localized non-small cell lung cancer. Study background: Each patient gave resected tumor and non-adjacent uninvolved lung tissue. Study results and caveats: Technical variation could not be separated from intratumor heterogeneity here.

The repertoire was sequenced with immunoSEQ multiplex PCR; TCRdb's copy has only in-frame clones and lacks some. The table records under 25,000 clones, less than 70% of them present only once. The sequenced sample consisted of lung tumor tissue. The sequence was obtained from a human donor with non-small cell lung cancer.

The CDR3 loop reads CASSYSRTGGYQQYF. CDR3 bases: TGTGCCAGCAGTTACTCCCGGACAGGGGGCTACCAGCAGTACTTC. V is TRBV6-5 and J is TRBJ2-7, with 11 bases that match TRBD1. The CDR3 extends over 15 amino acids. Germline-derived CDR1 and CDR2 are MNHEY and SVGAGI.